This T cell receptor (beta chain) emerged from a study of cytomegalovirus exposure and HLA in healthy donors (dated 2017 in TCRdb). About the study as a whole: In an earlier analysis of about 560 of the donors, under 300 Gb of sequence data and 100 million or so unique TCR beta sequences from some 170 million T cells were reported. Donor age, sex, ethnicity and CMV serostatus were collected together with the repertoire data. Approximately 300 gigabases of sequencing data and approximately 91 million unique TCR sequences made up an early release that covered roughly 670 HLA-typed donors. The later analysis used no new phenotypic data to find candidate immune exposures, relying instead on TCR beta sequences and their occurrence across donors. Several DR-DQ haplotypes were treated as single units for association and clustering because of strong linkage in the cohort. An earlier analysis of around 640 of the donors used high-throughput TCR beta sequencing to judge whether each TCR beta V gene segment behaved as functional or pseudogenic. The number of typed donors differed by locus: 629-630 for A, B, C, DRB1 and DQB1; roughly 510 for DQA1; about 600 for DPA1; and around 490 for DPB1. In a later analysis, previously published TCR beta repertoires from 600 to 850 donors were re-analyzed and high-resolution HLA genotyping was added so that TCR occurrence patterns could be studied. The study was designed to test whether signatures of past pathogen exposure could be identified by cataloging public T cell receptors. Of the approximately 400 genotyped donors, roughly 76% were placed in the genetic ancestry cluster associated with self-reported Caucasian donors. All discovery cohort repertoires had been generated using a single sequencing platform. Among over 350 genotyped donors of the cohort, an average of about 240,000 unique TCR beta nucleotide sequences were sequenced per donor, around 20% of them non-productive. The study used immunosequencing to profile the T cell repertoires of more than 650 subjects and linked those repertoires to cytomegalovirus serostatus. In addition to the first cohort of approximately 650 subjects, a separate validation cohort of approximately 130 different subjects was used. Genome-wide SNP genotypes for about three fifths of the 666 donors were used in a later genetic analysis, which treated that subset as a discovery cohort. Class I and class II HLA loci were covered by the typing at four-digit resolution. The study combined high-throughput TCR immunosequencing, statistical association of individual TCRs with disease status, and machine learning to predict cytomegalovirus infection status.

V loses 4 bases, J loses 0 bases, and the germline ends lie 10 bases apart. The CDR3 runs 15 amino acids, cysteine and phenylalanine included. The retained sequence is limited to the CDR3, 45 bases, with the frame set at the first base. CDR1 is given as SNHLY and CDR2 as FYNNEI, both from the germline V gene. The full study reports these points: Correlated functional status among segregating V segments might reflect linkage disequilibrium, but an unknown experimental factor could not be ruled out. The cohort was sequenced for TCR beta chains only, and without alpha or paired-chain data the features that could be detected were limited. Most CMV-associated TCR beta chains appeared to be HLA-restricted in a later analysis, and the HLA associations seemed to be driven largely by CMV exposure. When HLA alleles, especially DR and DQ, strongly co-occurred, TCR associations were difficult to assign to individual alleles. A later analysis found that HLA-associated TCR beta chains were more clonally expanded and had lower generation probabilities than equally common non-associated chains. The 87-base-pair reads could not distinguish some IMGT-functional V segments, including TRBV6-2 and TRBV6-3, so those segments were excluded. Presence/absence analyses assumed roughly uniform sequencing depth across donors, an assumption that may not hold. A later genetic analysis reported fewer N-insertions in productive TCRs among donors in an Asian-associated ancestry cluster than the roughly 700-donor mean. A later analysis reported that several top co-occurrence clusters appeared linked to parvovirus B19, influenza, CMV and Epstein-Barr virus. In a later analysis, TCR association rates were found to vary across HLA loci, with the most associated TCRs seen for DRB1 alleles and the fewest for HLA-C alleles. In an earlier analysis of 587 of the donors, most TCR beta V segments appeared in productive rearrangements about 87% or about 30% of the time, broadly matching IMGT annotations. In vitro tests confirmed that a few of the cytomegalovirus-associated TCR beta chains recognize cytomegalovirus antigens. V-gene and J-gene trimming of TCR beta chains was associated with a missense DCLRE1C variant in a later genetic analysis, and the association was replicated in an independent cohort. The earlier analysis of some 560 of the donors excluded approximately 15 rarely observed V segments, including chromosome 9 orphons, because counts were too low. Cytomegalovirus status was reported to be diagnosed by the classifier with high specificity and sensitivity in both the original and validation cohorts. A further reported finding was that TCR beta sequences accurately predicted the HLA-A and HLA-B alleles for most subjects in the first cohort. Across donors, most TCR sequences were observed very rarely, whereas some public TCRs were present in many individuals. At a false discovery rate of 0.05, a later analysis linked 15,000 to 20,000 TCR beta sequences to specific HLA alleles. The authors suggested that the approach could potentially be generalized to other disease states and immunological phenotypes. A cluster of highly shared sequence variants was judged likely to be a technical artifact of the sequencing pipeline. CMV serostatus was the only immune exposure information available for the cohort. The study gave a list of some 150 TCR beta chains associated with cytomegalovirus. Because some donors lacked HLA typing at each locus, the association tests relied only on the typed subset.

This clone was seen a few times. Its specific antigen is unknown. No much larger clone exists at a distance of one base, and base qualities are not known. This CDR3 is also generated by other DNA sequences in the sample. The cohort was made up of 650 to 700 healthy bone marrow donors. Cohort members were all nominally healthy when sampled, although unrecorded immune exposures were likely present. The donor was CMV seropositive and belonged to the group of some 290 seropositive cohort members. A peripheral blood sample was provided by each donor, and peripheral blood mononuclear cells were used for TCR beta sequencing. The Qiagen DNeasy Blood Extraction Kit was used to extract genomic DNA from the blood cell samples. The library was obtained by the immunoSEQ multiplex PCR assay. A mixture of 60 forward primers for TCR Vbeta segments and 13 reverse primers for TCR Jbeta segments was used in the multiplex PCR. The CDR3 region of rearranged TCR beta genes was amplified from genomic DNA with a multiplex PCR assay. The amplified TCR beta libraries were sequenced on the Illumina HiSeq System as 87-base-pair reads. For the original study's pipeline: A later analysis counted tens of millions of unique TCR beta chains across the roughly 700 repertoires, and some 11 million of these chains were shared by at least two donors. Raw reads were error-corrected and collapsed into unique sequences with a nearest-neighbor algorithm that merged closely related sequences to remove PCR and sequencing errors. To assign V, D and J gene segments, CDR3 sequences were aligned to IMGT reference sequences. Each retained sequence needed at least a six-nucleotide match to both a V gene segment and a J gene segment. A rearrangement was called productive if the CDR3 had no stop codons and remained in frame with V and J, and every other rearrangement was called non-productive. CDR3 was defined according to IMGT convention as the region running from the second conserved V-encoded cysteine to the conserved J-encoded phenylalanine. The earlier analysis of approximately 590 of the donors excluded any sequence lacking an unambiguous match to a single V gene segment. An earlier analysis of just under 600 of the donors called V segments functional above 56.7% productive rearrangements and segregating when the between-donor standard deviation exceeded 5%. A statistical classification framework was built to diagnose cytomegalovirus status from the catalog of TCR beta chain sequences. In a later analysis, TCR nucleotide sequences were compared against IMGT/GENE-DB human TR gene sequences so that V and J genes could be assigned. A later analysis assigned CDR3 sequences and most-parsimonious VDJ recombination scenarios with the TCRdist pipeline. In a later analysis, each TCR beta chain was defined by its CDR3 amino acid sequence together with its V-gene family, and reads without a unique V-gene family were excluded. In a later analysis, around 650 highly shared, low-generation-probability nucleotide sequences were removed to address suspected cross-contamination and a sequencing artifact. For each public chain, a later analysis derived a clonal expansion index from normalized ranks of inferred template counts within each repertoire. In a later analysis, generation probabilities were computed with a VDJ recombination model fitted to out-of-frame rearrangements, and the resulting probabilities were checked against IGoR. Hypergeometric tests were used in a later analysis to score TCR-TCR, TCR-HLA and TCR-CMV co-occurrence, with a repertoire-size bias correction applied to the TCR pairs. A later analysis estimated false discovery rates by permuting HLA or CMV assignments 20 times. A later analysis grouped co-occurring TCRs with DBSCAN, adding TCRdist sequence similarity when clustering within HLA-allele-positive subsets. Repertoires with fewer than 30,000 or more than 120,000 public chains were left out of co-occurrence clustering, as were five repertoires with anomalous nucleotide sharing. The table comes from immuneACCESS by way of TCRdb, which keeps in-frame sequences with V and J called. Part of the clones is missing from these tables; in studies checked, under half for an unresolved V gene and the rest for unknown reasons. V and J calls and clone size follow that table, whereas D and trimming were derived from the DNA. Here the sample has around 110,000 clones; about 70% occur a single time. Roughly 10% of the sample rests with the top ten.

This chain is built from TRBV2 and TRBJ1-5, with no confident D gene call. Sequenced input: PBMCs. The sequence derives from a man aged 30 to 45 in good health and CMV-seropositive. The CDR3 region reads CASSVNRPSNQPQHF. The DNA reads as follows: TGTGCCAGCAGTGTAAACAGACCTAGCAATCAGCCCCAGCATTTT.